This T cell receptor (beta chain) is from a study of blood T cell repertoires in COVID-19. Germline V gene lookup returns CDR1 SGHTS and CDR2 YDEGEE. Trimming removed 5 bases at V and 4 bases at J, with 17 bases between. The CDR3 extends over 15 amino acids. Individuals aged roughly 18 to 90 years were recruited from about two dozen US areas. Participants' reported clinical history set cohort assignment. Cohort 3 donors counted as recovered after two negative PCRs, clearance, or resolved symptoms. Per the original data handling: For nucleated cells, counts were estimated from reference gene primer amplification. Using immunoSEQ multiplex PCR, the repertoire was profiled, and TCRdb retains in-frame clones only, with some absent. Clone size and the V and J calls come from that table; the DNA yielded D and trimming. The sample records 190,000 or so clones, approximately 85% being singletons.

The chain carries TRBV5-8 and TRBJ2-3; a possible D gene is TRBD2 (6 bases). The TCR sequence derives from a man aged 40-49 years who had recovered from COVID-19. Sequencing was carried out using PBMCs or T cells enriched from blood (not recorded which). The DNA of the CDR3 is TGTGCCAGCAGTTTGCGGGATCTGGACGCAGATACGCAGTATTTT. It is translated as CASSLRDLDADTQYF.